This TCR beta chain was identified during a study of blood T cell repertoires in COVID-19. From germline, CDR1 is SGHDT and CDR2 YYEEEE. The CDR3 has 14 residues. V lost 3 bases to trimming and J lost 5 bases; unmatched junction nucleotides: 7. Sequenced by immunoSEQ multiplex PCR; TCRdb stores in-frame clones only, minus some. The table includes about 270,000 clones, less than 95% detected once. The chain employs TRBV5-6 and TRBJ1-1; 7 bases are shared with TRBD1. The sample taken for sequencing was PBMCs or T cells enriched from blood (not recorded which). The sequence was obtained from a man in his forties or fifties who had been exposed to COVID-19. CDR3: CASSSARGRTEAFF. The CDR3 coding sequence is TGTGCCAGCAGCTCGGCCAGGGGGAGAACTGAAGCTTTCTTT.